This TCR beta chain is drawn from a study of blood T cell repertoires in COVID-19. Whole-study context: Specimens from acute and convalescent COVID-19 originated in the United States, Italy and Spain. T cells, B-cell-depleted T cells, or PBMCs supplied cDNA or gDNA.

The germline V and J ends were trimmed by 2 bases and 4 bases, with 13 bases remaining between them. Per germline, CDR1 KGHDR and CDR2 SFDVKD. The CDR3 has 15 residues. The data were produced by immunoSEQ multiplex PCR, yet TCRdb's version contains in-frame clones alone and is incomplete. Here the sample spans some 300,000 clones, around four fifths being singletons. This receptor was taken from a woman aged 50 to 60 with active or convalescent COVID-19. The J gene is TRBJ1-2, the V gene TRBV24-1; possible D gene TRBD1, 5 bases. Sequencing was done on a sample of peripheral blood. CDR3 in amino acids: CATSDYSGAPYGYTF. The CDR3, as DNA: TGTGCCACCAGTGATTACAGCGGGGCCCCCTATGGCTACACCTTC.